Detailed here is one TCR beta chain. Antigen unknown. V dropped 4 bases and J dropped 3 bases, with 16 bases sitting between them. Germline assignment: CDR1 SGDLS and CDR2 YYNGEE. CDR3 length: 15 amino acids. Donors were nominally healthy when sampled, though unrecorded immune exposures were likely. The entry originates in a study of cytomegalovirus exposure and HLA in healthy donors. Findings of the study overall: Immune exposure data for these donors was limited to CMV serostatus. Segments of the TCR beta V type were, in most cases, productive about 87% or about 30% of the time in an earlier analysis.

PCR was performed using 60 Vbeta and 13 Jbeta primers. TCRdb's copy holds only in-frame clones and misses some; the assay was immunoSEQ multiplex PCR. The sample includes 200,000 to 250,000 clones, approximately 82% seen only once; the top ten take 10%. The receptor was derived from a woman in her forties or fifties in good health and CMV-seropositive. The sequenced sample was PBMCs. V and J are TRBV9 and TRBJ1-2, with D possibly matching TRBD1 (6 bases). CDR3 DNA sequence: TGTGCCAGCAGCCCGTCGGGGGGGCAGGACTATGGCTACACCTTC. Encoded protein: CASSPSGGQDYGYTF.